This TCR beta chain was retrieved from a study of tumor-infiltrating lymphocytes in oesophageal squamous cell carcinoma. TCRdb called the PCR reads again in MiXCR, with one record for every CDR3 protein. Of about 12,000 distinct CDR3 sequences listed, roughly 55% are singletons. There are 12 residues in the CDR3. V was clipped by 8 bases and J by 5 bases, with 10 bases between them. CDR1 is MNHNY and CDR2 is SVGAGI in the germline V gene (reference sequence). The V and J genes are TRBV6-6 and TRBJ2-1; no firm D call. Sequenced material: esophageal tumor tissue. The sequence derives from a female donor with esophageal squamous cell carcinoma. In DNA form, the CDR3 reads TGTGCCAGCGACGCCAGCGACAATGAGCAGTTCTTC. Encoded protein: CASDASDNEQFF.